The rows below give T cell receptor beta chains drawn from one sample of a study of human T cells and chemical hapten exposure. TCRdb re-called the RACE reads with MiXCR, one entry per CDR3 protein. The sample contains 40,000 or so distinct CDR3 sequences, over 9.5% of which appear only once. The source material was whole blood, sampled in connection with sensitization to the hapten diphenylcyclopropenone (DPC). The origin of the receptors is a woman aged 40 to 50 with alopecia areata. Some clones in this sample may be carry-over from other donors' samples. Both conserved end residues are part of each CDR3. D genes are given only for firm matches. Size values are once, few and many counts, or a class for expanded clones, and some rows have none.

j_gene	d_gene	len	v_gene	abundance	CDR3aa	CDR3nt
TRBJ2-2	TRBD1	13	TRBV29-1	many	CSVRTGNTGELFF	TGCAGCGTACGGACAGGGAACACCGGGGAGCTGTTTTTT
TRBJ2-7	-	9	TRBV9	many	CAGSYEQYF	TGTGCCGGGAGCTACGAGCAGTACTTC
TRBJ1-6	TRBD1	16	TRBV7-8	-	CASSSRTGEGNSPLHF	TGTGCCAGCAGCTCTAGAACAGGGGAGGGGAATTCACCCCTCCACTTT
TRBJ2-1	-	11	TRBV29-1	few	CSVTIYNEQFF	TGCAGCGTGACTATATACAATGAGCAGTTCTTC
TRBJ1-2	-	14	TRBV3-1	many	CASSQGSQSYGYTF	TGTGCCAGCAGCCAGGGGTCCCAGTCTTATGGCTACACCTTC
TRBJ2-7	-	11	TRBV5-1	-	CASSQGYEQYF	TGCGCCAGCAGCCAGGGTTACGAGCAGTACTTC
TRBJ2-1	-	17	TRBV5-6	many	CASSLEGATDHYNEQFF	TGTGCCAGCAGCTTGGAAGGTGCCACGGACCATTACAATGAGCAGTTCTTC
TRBJ2-7	TRBD2	16	TRBV4-2	many	CASSQDMSGAIYEQYF	TGTGCCAGCAGCCAAGATATGAGCGGGGCTATCTACGAGCAGTACTTC
TRBJ2-3	TRBD2	16	TRBV4-2	-	CASKREGLAEPDTQYF	TGTGCCAGCAAACGGGAAGGACTAGCGGAACCAGATACGCAGTATTTT
TRBJ1-1	-	15	TRBV5-1	-	CASSLESSRSSEAFF	TGCGCCAGCAGCTTGGAATCGAGTCGTAGCTCTGAAGCTTTCTTT
TRBJ1-5	TRBD1	14	TRBV9	-	CASSQTGVNQPQHF	TGTGCCAGCAGCCAGACAGGGGTCAATCAGCCCCAGCATTTT
TRBJ2-5	-	14	TRBV28	-	CASSFSGRQETQYF	TGTGCCAGCAGTTTCTCAGGGAGGCAGGAGACCCAGTACTTC
TRBJ2-1	TRBD1	13	TRBV2	few	CASNLQGANEQFF	TGTGCCAGCAATTTACAGGGGGCAAATGAGCAGTTCTTC
TRBJ1-5	-	13	TRBV20-1	many	CSARGRVGQPQHF	TGCAGTGCTAGAGGCAGGGTCGGTCAGCCCCAGCATTTT
TRBJ2-7	-	13	TRBV6-1	few	CASSEALRDEQYF	TGTGCCAGCAGTGAAGCGCTTCGGGACGAGCAGTACTTC
TRBJ1-2	-	13	TRBV18	few	CASSPNRDYGYTF	TGTGCCAGCTCACCAAACAGGGACTATGGCTACACCTTC
TRBJ1-1	-	12	TRBV10-3	-	CAIRTLNTEAFF	TGTGCCATCAGGACACTGAACACTGAAGCTTTCTTT
TRBJ2-2	-	15	TRBV21-1	medium-sized	CASSKPGPNTGELFF	TGTGCCAGCAGCAAGCCAGGACCTAACACCGGGGAGCTGTTTTTT
TRBJ2-2	-	15	TRBV29-1	-	CSARTPGQRTGELFF	TGCAGCGCCCGAACTCCGGGACAAAGAACCGGGGAGCTGTTTTTT
TRBJ1-2	TRBD1	15	TRBV28	few	CASSSGLGQGYGYTF	TGTGCCAGCAGTTCGGGGTTGGGACAGGGATACGGCTACACCTTC
TRBJ2-7	-	11	TRBV2	-	CASSENVEQYF	TGTGCCAGCAGTGAAAACGTCGAGCAGTACTTC
TRBJ2-7	TRBD1	13	TRBV10-3	-	CAISPGTDYGQYF	TGTGCCATCAGTCCCGGGACAGACTACGGGCAGTACTTC
TRBJ2-5	-	11	TRBV2	few	CASREVETQYF	TGTGCCAGCAGAGAAGTGGAGACCCAGTACTTC
TRBJ1-6	TRBD1	16	TRBV12-3/TRBV12-4	many	CANDSQGPGSNSPLHF	TGTGCCAACGACTCACAGGGGCCGGGAAGTAATTCACCCCTCCACTTT
TRBJ1-1	-	13	TRBV30	many	CAWSIASGTEAFF	TGTGCCTGGAGTATCGCCTCGGGCACTGAAGCTTTCTTT
TRBJ2-3	TRBD1	15	TRBV5-1	-	CASSVGQGVPDTQYF	TGCGCCAGCAGCGTGGGACAGGGGGTACCAGATACGCAGTATTTT
TRBJ2-2	TRBD1	18	TRBV24-1	many	CATSDSGQGAESTGELFF	TGTGCCACCAGTGACTCCGGACAGGGGGCTGAGAGCACCGGGGAGCTGTTTTTT
TRBJ2-7	-	14	TRBV18	-	CASSMQGSAYEQYF	TGTGCCAGCTCAATGCAGGGTTCCGCCTACGAGCAGTACTTC
TRBJ2-1	TRBD2	16	TRBV7-9	-	CASSANPSGGASEQFF	TGTGCCAGCAGCGCCAACCCTAGCGGGGGGGCCAGTGAGCAGTTCTTC
TRBJ1-1	-	13	TRBV29-1	many	CSASDPVNTEAFF	TGCAGCGCCTCAGACCCAGTGAACACTGAAGCTTTCTTT
TRBJ1-5	-	15	TRBV4-3	many	CASSQDWADNQPQHF	TGCGCCAGCAGCCAAGATTGGGCAGACAATCAGCCCCAGCATTTT
TRBJ1-2	-	12	TRBV29-1	-	CSVEVGAGGYTF	TGCAGCGTTGAAGTGGGCGCGGGCGGCTACACCTTC
TRBJ2-1	TRBD2	19	TRBV9	-	CASSRKQPGLAGTYNEQFF	TGTGCCAGCAGCCGGAAACAGCCGGGACTAGCGGGAACCTACAATGAGCAGTTCTTC
TRBJ2-1	TRBD1	14	TRBV14	many	CASSLGQGNNEQFF	TGTGCCAGCAGCTTAGGACAGGGAAACAATGAGCAGTTCTTC
TRBJ1-4	-	12	TRBV29-1	few	CSVEEGDEKLFF	TGCAGCGTTGAAGAAGGGGATGAAAAACTGTTTTTT
TRBJ2-5	-	11	TRBV29-1	-	CSVKNRETQYF	TGCAGCGTCAAAAATCGGGAGACCCAGTACTTC
TRBJ1-1	-	13	TRBV20-1	few	CSARGGEDPGAFF	TGCAGTGCTCGGGGCGGGGAAGATCCTGGAGCTTTCTTT
TRBJ1-1	-	18	TRBV5-1	-	CASTIVGVGGGMNTEAFF	TGCGCCAGCACCATTGTCGGGGTCGGGGGAGGTATGAACACTGAAGCTTTCTTT
TRBJ2-5	-	15	TRBV18	many	CASSQGLGTQETQYF	TGTGCCAGCTCTCAGGGGCTAGGAACACAAGAGACCCAGTACTTC
TRBJ1-5	-	16	TRBV6-2/TRBV6-3	many	CASTLQWGASNQPQHF	TGTGCCAGCACCCTTCAGTGGGGGGCAAGCAATCAGCCCCAGCATTTT
TRBJ1-5	-	14	TRBV10-2	many	CASSEHWGNQPQHF	TGCGCCAGCAGTGAGCACTGGGGGAATCAGCCCCAGCATTTT
TRBJ2-3	TRBD2	14	TRBV29-1	few	CSVGRLAGADTQYF	TGCAGCGTTGGAAGACTAGCCGGTGCAGATACGCAGTATTTT
TRBJ2-5	TRBD1	13	TRBV4-2	-	CASSRQGSETQYF	TGTGCCAGCAGCCGACAGGGATCGGAGACCCAGTACTTC
TRBJ2-7	-	14	TRBV14	many	CASSLQRFSYEQYF	TGTGCCAGCAGCCTACAGCGCTTCTCCTACGAGCAGTACTTC
TRBJ2-5	TRBD2	14	TRBV12-3/TRBV12-4	-	CASTLTSGQETQYF	TGTGCCAGCACACTGACTAGCGGCCAAGAGACCCAGTACTTC
TRBJ2-3	-	15	TRBV20-1	-	CSAPMGHGSTDTQYF	TGCAGTGCCCCCATGGGACATGGGAGCACAGATACGCAGTATTTT
TRBJ2-5	-	11	TRBV2	-	CASRLQETQYF	TGTGCCAGTCGGTTGCAAGAGACCCAGTACTTC
TRBJ1-4	-	15	TRBV9	few	CASSVGDVANEKLFF	TGTGCCAGCAGCGTCGGGGACGTAGCTAATGAAAAACTGTTTTTT